This is a list of T cell receptor beta chains from one sample in a study of shared clonotypes between healthy human individuals. The data were produced by immunoSEQ multiplex PCR, yet TCRdb's version contains in-frame clones alone and is incomplete. Here the sample spans approximately 500,000 clones, 90% to 97% being singletons. Sequenced material: naive CD4+ T cells sorted from blood. The receptor set was obtained from a young woman in good health. Both conserved end residues are part of each CDR3. Each record gives: clone size, D gene, J gene, V gene, CDR3 protein, CDR3 DNA. The D gene is left open where the match is weak. Size values are once, few and many counts, or a class for expanded clones, and some rows have none.

size: NA; D: NA; J: TRBJ2-7; V: TRBV10-3; CDR3: CAISALVPSYEQYF; DNA: TGTGCCATCAGTGCTCTGGTCCCGTCCTACGAGCAGTACTTC
size: NA; D: TRBD1; J: TRBJ1-1; V: TRBV28; CDR3: CASNSGTAPGGHTEAFF; DNA: TGTGCCAGCAACTCCGGGACAGCGCCGGGAGGGCACACTGAAGCTTTCTTT
size: NA; D: NA; J: TRBJ1-2; V: TRBV6-5; CDR3: CASSPTLDSYGYTF; DNA: TGTGCCAGCAGTCCGACACTCGATAGCTATGGCTACACCTTC
size: NA; D: TRBD2; J: TRBJ2-7; V: TRBV19; CDR3: CASSPLLSKNGRGRHF; DNA: TGTGCCAGTTCACCGCTTCTCAGTAAGAACGGGAGGGGAAGGCACTTC
size: NA; D: TRBD2; J: TRBJ2-1; V: TRBV18; CDR3: CASSPASGSNEQFF; DNA: TGTGCCAGCTCCCCCGCGAGCGGGAGCAATGAGCAGTTCTTC
size: NA; D: NA; J: TRBJ1-1; V: TRBV20-1; CDR3: CSARGNTEAFF; DNA: TGCAGTGCTAGGGGGAACACTGAAGCTTTCTTT
size: NA; D: NA; J: TRBJ2-5; V: TRBV5-1; CDR3: CASVEAAGTQYF; DNA: TGCGCCAGCGTCGAGGCGGCTGGGACCCAGTACTTC
size: few; D: NA; J: TRBJ1-2; V: TRBV28; CDR3: CASRKEANYGYTF; DNA: TGTGCCAGCAGGAAAGAAGCTAACTATGGCTACACCTTC
size: NA; D: NA; J: TRBJ2-7; V: TRBV28; CDR3: CASSSQNRQYF; DNA: TGTGCCAGCAGTTCTCAAAACCGGCAGTACTTC
size: NA; D: NA; J: TRBJ2-4; V: TRBV15; CDR3: CATSRGGTAKNIQYF; DNA: TGTGCCACCAGCAGAGGGGGGACCGCCAAAAACATTCAGTACTTC
size: NA; D: NA; J: TRBJ2-5; V: TRBV18; CDR3: CASSPSGPPQETQYF; DNA: TGTGCCAGCTCACCCTCGGGACCGCCTCAAGAGACCCAGTACTTC
size: NA; D: NA; J: TRBJ2-5; V: TRBV5-6; CDR3: CASSFRTSTDQETQYF; DNA: TGTGCCAGCAGCTTTCGCACATCCACAGACCAAGAGACCCAGTACTTC
size: NA; D: NA; J: TRBJ2-2; V: TRBV7-2; CDR3: CASSFYRELFF; DNA: TGTGCCAGCAGCTTCTATCGGGAGCTGTTTTTT
size: NA; D: NA; J: TRBJ2-4; V: TRBV18; CDR3: CASSPDWENIQYF; DNA: TGTGCCAGCTCACCGGACTGGGAAAACATTCAGTACTTC
size: NA; D: TRBD1; J: TRBJ1-1; V: TRBV6-5; CDR3: CASSYDRGDTEAFF; DNA: TGTGCCAGCAGTTACGACAGGGGAGATACTGAAGCTTTCTTT
size: NA; D: NA; J: TRBJ1-2; V: TRBV2; CDR3: CASRMDIGHPSGYTF; DNA: TGTGCCAGCAGGATGGACATCGGACATCCCAGTGGCTACACCTTC
size: NA; D: NA; J: TRBJ2-3; V: TRBV9; CDR3: CASSGSQTDTQYF; DNA: TGTGCCAGCAGCGGGAGTCAGACAGATACGCAGTATTTT
size: NA; D: TRBD1; J: TRBJ1-5; V: TRBV2; CDR3: CASSLRDSNQPQHF; DNA: TGTGCCAGCAGTCTAAGGGACAGTAATCAGCCCCAGCATTTT
size: NA; D: TRBD1; J: TRBJ1-4; V: TRBV6-5; CDR3: CASSSGTGANEKLFF; DNA: TGTGCCAGCAGTTCGGGGACAGGGGCTAATGAAAAACTGTTTTTT
size: once; D: TRBD1; J: TRBJ1-4; V: TRBV2; CDR3: CASGEGTANEKLFF; DNA: TGTGCCAGCGGGGAGGGGACAGCTAATGAAAAACTGTTTTTT
size: NA; D: NA; J: TRBJ1-3; V: TRBV19; CDR3: CASSQEGGNTIYF; DNA: TGTGCCAGTAGCCAAGAGGGAGGAAACACCATATATTTT
size: NA; D: TRBD2; J: TRBJ2-1; V: TRBV2; CDR3: CASKRGLAGESYNEQFF; DNA: TGTGCCAGCAAAAGAGGACTAGCGGGAGAATCCTACAATGAGCAGTTCTTC
size: NA; D: NA; J: TRBJ2-7; V: TRBV15; CDR3: CATSRDYSGATYEQYF; DNA: TGTGCCACCAGCAGAGATTATTCGGGGGCCACCTACGAGCAGTACTTC
size: NA; D: NA; J: TRBJ1-2; V: TRBV6-4; CDR3: CASSDGVSGYTF; DNA: TGTGCCAGCAGTGATGGGGTTAGTGGCTACACCTTC
size: NA; D: TRBD1; J: TRBJ2-3; V: TRBV7-9; CDR3: CASSPPGQGGSDTQYF; DNA: TGTGCCAGCAGCCCCCCCGGACAGGGTGGGTCAGATACGCAGTATTTT
size: once; D: NA; J: TRBJ2-7; V: TRBV28; CDR3: CASSSLDPYEQYF; DNA: TGTGCCAGCAGTTCTCTGGACCCTTACGAGCAGTACTTC
size: few; D: NA; J: TRBJ1-5; V: TRBV19; CDR3: CASRTWGQPQHF; DNA: TGTGCCAGTAGGACGTGGGGGCAGCCCCAGCATTTT